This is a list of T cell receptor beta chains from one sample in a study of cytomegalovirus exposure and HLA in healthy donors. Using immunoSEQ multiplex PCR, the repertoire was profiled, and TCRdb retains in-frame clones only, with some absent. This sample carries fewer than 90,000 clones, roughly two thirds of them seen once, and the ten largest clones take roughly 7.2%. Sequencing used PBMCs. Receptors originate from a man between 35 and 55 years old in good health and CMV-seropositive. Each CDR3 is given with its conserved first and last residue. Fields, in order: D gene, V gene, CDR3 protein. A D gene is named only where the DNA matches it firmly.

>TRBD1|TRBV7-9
CASSKGQGDTEAFF
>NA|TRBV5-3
CARSTPEEGICYMNTEAFF
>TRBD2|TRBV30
CAWRTGGGGDGEQYF
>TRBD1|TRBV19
CASDRGTGESPLHF
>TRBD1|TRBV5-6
CASSLRDRALSGNTIYF
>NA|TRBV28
CASPQEAFF
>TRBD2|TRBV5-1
CASSSSIGTSARTEQFF
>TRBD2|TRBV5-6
CASRAGVRTTDTQYF
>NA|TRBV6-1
CASRQTSQNQPQHF
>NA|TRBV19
CASSMKGRGFF
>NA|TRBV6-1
CASSEAGPNYPYEQYF
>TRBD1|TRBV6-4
CASSDHRQGFDRVQFF
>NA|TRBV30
CAWRGRGAIWGAFF
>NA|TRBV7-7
CASSLGVGPGAGNTIYF
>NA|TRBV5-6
CASSSYRSLYNEQFF
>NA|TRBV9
CASSVTAADNEKLFF
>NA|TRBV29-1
CSPRVETEAFF
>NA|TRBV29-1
CSVRGHELNGGYTF
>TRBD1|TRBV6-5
CASRTPGTGYGYTF
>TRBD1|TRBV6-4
CASSPGTGGQPQHF
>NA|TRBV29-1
CSVGHQGGETQYF
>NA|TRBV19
CASSWENTDTQYF
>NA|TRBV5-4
CASSLRERNEQFF
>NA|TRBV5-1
CASSPEVTERTQYF
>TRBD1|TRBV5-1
CASRSDRVGEQYF
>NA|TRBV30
CAWSVAPGNTGELFF
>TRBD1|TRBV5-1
CASSRWGQGRGTDTQYF
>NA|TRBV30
CAWSPARLETQYF
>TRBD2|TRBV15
CATSSPGRTKGLFF
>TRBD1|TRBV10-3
CAINPGTAYEQYF
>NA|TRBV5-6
CASSSRIGNTIYF
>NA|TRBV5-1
CASSLEGANRAEAFF
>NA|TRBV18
CASSPEGLAGELFF
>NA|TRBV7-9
CASSPPGAGFSYNEQFF
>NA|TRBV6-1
CASSGGDTIYTEAFF
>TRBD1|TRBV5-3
CARSVTGTGVFF
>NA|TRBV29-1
CSGAQETQYF
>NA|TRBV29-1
CSVEGSPRREQYF
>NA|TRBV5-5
CASSLVVRGEKLFF
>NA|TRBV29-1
CSVRGSGLRGYTF
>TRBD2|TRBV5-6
CASSLVGGVSDTQYF
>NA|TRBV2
CADDSAGYSF
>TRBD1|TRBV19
CASRNQQGSYGYTF
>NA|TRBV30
CAWSKVRGYGYTF
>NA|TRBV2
CASSDRLSNQPQHF
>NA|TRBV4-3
CASSQDGERNQPQHF
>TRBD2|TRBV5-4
CASSSGLAGAMKQYF
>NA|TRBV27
CASTPLGGKQPQHF
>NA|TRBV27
CASKSFWGAEAFF
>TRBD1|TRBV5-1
CASSLGQGNSGELFF
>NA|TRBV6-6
CASKGASTDTQYF
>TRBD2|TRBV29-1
CSSIGGSGRWGADTQYF